These 4 T cell receptor beta chains came from one sample sequenced in a study of blood T cells in healthy people across ages. Using a J-beta primer mix together with a sample-barcoded 5' primer, a second PCR was run for roughly 6 to 11 cycles. TCRdb passed the 5' RACE reads through MiXCR, listing each CDR3 protein once. The sample holds 1.4 million or so distinct CDR3 sequences, roughly two fifths seen once. Sequencing was done on a sample of blood. Receptors were obtained from a woman between 18 and 29 years old in good health.

The gene calls are TRBV7-2 and TRBJ2-5; 7 bases align to TRBD2. Germline assignment: CDR1 SGHTA and CDR2 FQGNSA. V trimming: 5 bases; J trimming: 3 bases; junction bases outside the gene matches: 6. The CDR3 is 14 amino acids. The CDR3 DNA sequence: TGTGCCAGCAGCCCTCCCCTAGCGGAAGAGACCCAGTACTTC. Its protein is CASSPPLAEETQYF.

V is TRBV4-3 and J is TRBJ2-7; perhaps TRBD1 as D (5 bases). Deletions cut 4 bases from V and 7 bases from J, with 17 bases between. This CDR3 contains 14 residues. Germline lookup yields CDR1 LGHNA and CDR2 YSLEER. The CDR3 protein is CASSRGQSRNEQYF. The CDR3 DNA sequence: TGCGCCAGCAGCCGAGGACAATCAAGGAATGAGCAGTACTTC.

In its sample, this clonotype was seen a few times. This sequence joins TRBV4-1 and TRBJ1-5; a weak D match, TRBD1 (5 bases). Germline CDR1 and CDR2: MGHRA and YSYEKL. The CDR3 runs 18 residues. Between the trimmed V and J ends, which lost 2 bases and 0 bases, there was a span of 17 bases. The CDR3 reads CASSQSPPEQDSNQPQHF. The CDR3 DNA follows: TGCGCCAGCAGCCAAAGTCCCCCCGAACAGGATAGCAATCAGCCCCAGCATTTT.

The rearrangement joins TRBV24-1 to TRBJ2-7, with D perhaps matching TRBD2 (6 bases). Deletions cut 1 base from V and 5 bases from J, with 8 bases between. Germline CDR1 and CDR2: KGHDR and SFDVKD. This CDR3 region has 13 residues. CDR3 DNA sequence: TGTGCCACCAGTGATTTTGCGGGAAACGAGCAGTACTTC. It yields the protein CATSDFAGNEQYF.